This paragraph covers one T cell receptor (beta chain) sequence. What it binds is unknown. This entry comes from a study of T cell responses to AZD1222 COVID-19 vaccine. From germline, CDR1 is LGHDT and CDR2 YNNKEL (reference sequence). Trimming at V came to 2 bases and at J to 9 bases, leaving 9 bases not matched to a gene. CDR3 length: 16 amino acids. The assay was immunoSEQ multiplex PCR, and TCRdb's table has in-frame clones only and misses some. The sample records roughly 200,000 clones, roughly nine tenths being singletons. Study-wide points: Donor demographics were predominantly white British with a female majority; clonal diversity may be underestimated. Baseline serostatus was positive in only a handful of AZD1222 recipients. Repertoires in all cases were sampled only once the peak T cell response had passed.

The receptor's source is an adult who received the AZD1222 COVID-19 vaccine. This chain joins TRBV3-1 (or the pseudogene TRBV3-2) and TRBJ1-6, with 8 bases lining up with TRBD1. Sequenced material: peripheral blood, taken 28 days after the second AZD1222 dose. This chain's CDR3 is CASSQWARGQGSPLHF. The DNA of the CDR3 is TGTGCCAGCAGCCAATGGGCCAGGGGGCAGGGTTCACCCCTCCACTTT.